These T cell receptor beta chains were read from a single sample in a study of blood T cell repertoires in COVID-19. Assay used: immunoSEQ multiplex PCR; TCRdb lists only in-frame clones, some missing. Seen here are tens of thousands of clones, 88% observed once, and the top ten hold about a fifth. The source material was peripheral blood. All receptors come from a woman aged 45 to 65 with active or convalescent COVID-19. Each CDR3 is given with its conserved first and last residue. A D gene is named only where the DNA matches it firmly. Only part of the rows carry a size: once, few, many, or a class if the clone is expanded.

V	size	J	D	DNA	CDR3
TRBV5-1	-	TRBJ2-3	-	TGCGCCAGCAACCTAGGAGTTCGCACAGATACGCAGTATTTT	CASNLGVRTDTQYF
TRBV18	-	TRBJ1-3	-	TGTGCCAGCTCACGCGCGAGAGGAAACACCATATATTTT	CASSRARGNTIYF
TRBV4-2	-	TRBJ2-1	-	TGTGCCAGCAGCCAAGTAGTGGTGGGAGACCCCTACAATGAGCAGTTCTTC	CASSQVVVGDPYNEQFF
TRBV19	-	TRBJ2-7	TRBD1	TGTGCCAGTAGTGCGGGACAGGGAAACGAGCAGTACTTC	CASSAGQGNEQYF
TRBV14	once	TRBJ2-2	-	TGTGCCAGCAGCCGAGGACAGCACACCGGGGAGCTGTTTTTT	CASSRGQHTGELFF
TRBV29-1	-	TRBJ2-1	-	TGCAGCGTCGCCCAGACAGTTTACAATGAGCAGTTCTTC	CSVAQTVYNEQFF
TRBV10-3	-	TRBJ2-7	TRBD2	TGTGCCATCAGGCCGGGACTAGCGGGAGTTGTGGAGCAGTACTTC	CAIRPGLAGVVEQYF
TRBV27	once	TRBJ2-7	TRBD1	TGTGCCAGCAGAGGGGGACAGGGGGCGATTGTTAGGAGGGGCCCTCTTAACGAGCAGTACTTC	CASRGGQGAIVRRGPLNEQYF
TRBV9	-	TRBJ1-6	TRBD1	TGTGCCAGCAGCGCCACCGGGACAGGGAAGAATTCACCCCTCCACTTT	CASSATGTGKNSPLHF
TRBV30	-	TRBJ1-5	-	TGTGCCTGGGGCCCGGGACAAGGGTATCAGCCCCAGCATTTT	CAWGPGQGYQPQHF
TRBV27	few	TRBJ1-2	-	TGTGCCAGCAGTTCCCTGGGCTGGGGCTACACCTTC	CASSSLGWGYTF
TRBV19	-	TRBJ2-1	TRBD2	TGTGCCAGTAGTATAGGTGCGGGGGACTACAATGAGCAGTTCTTC	CASSIGAGDYNEQFF
TRBV7-9	-	TRBJ1-1	-	TGTGCCAGCAGCTTAGGTTTAGGAGAAAACACTGAAGCTTTCTTT	CASSLGLGENTEAFF
TRBV9	-	TRBJ1-3	-	TGTGCCAGCAGCGTAGTGGAGGGTTCAGGAAACACCATATATTTT	CASSVVEGSGNTIYF
TRBV30	-	TRBJ2-3	-	TGTGCCTGGAGCCCCTTAGCGCCAGATACGCAGTATTTT	CAWSPLAPDTQYF
TRBV6-1	few	TRBJ1-2	-	TGTGCCAGCAGTGAAGCGGGCAGGTATGGCTACACCTTC	CASSEAGRYGYTF
TRBV9	-	TRBJ2-1	-	TGTGCCAGCAGCGTAGATCCAGGGGAGGGCAATGAGCAGTTCTTC	CASSVDPGEGNEQFF
TRBV6-4	-	TRBJ2-3	-	TGTGCCAGCAGCCCCGGACTACCTAGCACAGATACGCAGTATTTT	CASSPGLPSTDTQYF
TRBV5-4	-	TRBJ2-1	TRBD2	TGTGCCAGCAGCTTGTCTGCGGGAGGGACCTACAATGAGCAGTTCTTC	CASSLSAGGTYNEQFF
TRBV12-5	few	TRBJ1-1	-	TGTGCTAGTGGTTTGGTGCGCGATGGACAAGAAGCTTTCTTT	CASGLVRDGQEAFF
TRBV5-1	-	TRBJ2-2	TRBD1	TGCGCCAGCAGCCAAAGCTCGGGACAGGGACAAACCGGGGAGCTGTTTTTT	CASSQSSGQGQTGELFF
TRBV30	-	TRBJ2-3	TRBD1	TGTGCCTGGAGTATCGGGACAGCTACAGATACGCAGTATTTT	CAWSIGTATDTQYF
TRBV5-1	-	TRBJ1-2	-	TGCGCCAGCAGCTTGGACGGGGGGTTGGCTAACTATGGCTACACCTTC	CASSLDGGLANYGYTF
TRBV5-6	-	TRBJ2-1	-	TGTGCCAGCAGCTTGGTCGAGCGGGTTGGCAATGAGCAGTTCTTC	CASSLVERVGNEQFF
TRBV5-5	-	TRBJ1-1	-	TGTGCCAGCACTCTGACACCTACGAACACTGAAGCTTTCTTT	CASTLTPTNTEAFF
TRBV19	-	TRBJ2-3	TRBD1	TGTGCCAGTAGCCCTACAGGGGAAGCTAGCACAGATACGCAGTATTTT	CASSPTGEASTDTQYF
TRBV10-2	-	TRBJ1-5	-	TGCGCCAGCAGTGAGTCGGCGACTCATCAGCCCCAGCATTTT	CASSESATHQPQHF
TRBV5-5	-	TRBJ1-6	-	TGTGCCAGCAGCTTGGAACCAGATTTCACCCTCCACTTT	CASSLEPDFTLHF
TRBV27	once	TRBJ2-1	TRBD2	TGTGCCAGCAGTTCGGGACTAGCGGTAGGTGAGCAGTTCTTC	CASSSGLAVGEQFF
TRBV29-1	-	TRBJ1-3	-	TGCAGCGTTAGTTTTTCTTTAGGACTTGCTGGAAACACCATATATTTT	CSVSFSLGLAGNTIYF
TRBV11-3	-	TRBJ2-1	TRBD1	TGTGCCAGCAGCTTAGATGGGACAGGAAGCTACAATGAGCAGTTCTTC	CASSLDGTGSYNEQFF
TRBV11-2	-	TRBJ1-1	-	TGTGCCAGCAGCTCGGGACACCAGAACACTGAAGCTTTCTTT	CASSSGHQNTEAFF
TRBV19	-	TRBJ2-2	TRBD2	TGTGCCAGTAGTTCCATTTATAGCGGGAGCGATTCGAACACCGGGGAGCTGTTTTTT	CASSSIYSGSDSNTGELFF
TRBV4-1	once	TRBJ1-2	-	TGCGCCAGCAGTAAAGGGGCGCGACGCAACCACTGGGATGGCTACACCTTC	CASSKGARRNHWDGYTF
TRBV19	-	TRBJ2-3	TRBD2	TGTGCCAGTAGCCGCGGGACTAGCGTTGGGGATACGCAGTATTTT	CASSRGTSVGDTQYF
TRBV7-3	-	TRBJ1-2	TRBD1	TGTGCCAGCAGCCTACCCCCTAACAGGGGCCTTTATGGCTACACCTTC	CASSLPPNRGLYGYTF
TRBV9	few	TRBJ2-3	-	TGTGCCAGCAGCGTAGGGTTAGGGGCCGGCACAGATACGCAGTATTTT	CASSVGLGAGTDTQYF
TRBV12-3/TRBV12-4	-	TRBJ2-1	TRBD1	TGTGCCAGCAGTTTTGTGCGACAGGGGTGGTTCTTC	CASSFVRQGWFF
TRBV5-8	-	TRBJ1-1	TRBD1	TGTGCCAGCAGCTTACGGATCCAGGGGGAAACTGAAGCTTTCTTT	CASSLRIQGETEAFF
TRBV19	-	TRBJ1-3	TRBD1	TGTGCCAGTACCCTGACAGGGGTCATTGGGGACACCATATATTTT	CASTLTGVIGDTIYF
TRBV7-6	-	TRBJ1-1	-	TGTGCCAGCAGCAAATACGATCGACAGGCATGGATGAACACTGAAGCTTTCTTT	CASSKYDRQAWMNTEAFF
TRBV2	few	TRBJ1-2	-	TGTGCCAGCAGTGGAGGACAGCCCACTAACTATGGCTACACCTTC	CASSGGQPTNYGYTF
TRBV7-6	-	TRBJ1-4	-	TGTGCCAGCAGCTTGAGGCGGTTCCTGCAGGGTGCTAATGAAAAACTGTTTTTT	CASSLRRFLQGANEKLFF
TRBV19	-	TRBJ2-5	-	TGTGCCAGTACCCCAGACAGAAACCAAGAGACCCAGTACTTC	CASTPDRNQETQYF
TRBV5-1	few	TRBJ2-5	TRBD1	TGCGCCAGCATAAGAGGTGGGACAGGGGACAGGCAAGAGACCCAGTACTTC	CASIRGGTGDRQETQYF
TRBV10-3	-	TRBJ2-3	TRBD2	TGTGCCATCAGTGAGTTGGGCCTAGCGGGAGAACAGGGGACAGATACGCAGTATTTT	CAISELGLAGEQGTDTQYF
TRBV11-3	-	TRBJ2-2	TRBD2	TGTGCCAGCAGCCTCAGCGGGAGCGGGACCGGGGAGCTGTTTTTT	CASSLSGSGTGELFF
TRBV18	-	TRBJ1-1	-	TGTGCCAGCTCTGACCAGGGTCCCCCCTTTGAAGCTTTCTTT	CASSDQGPPFEAFF
TRBV6-5	-	TRBJ1-4	TRBD1	TGTGCCAGCAGTTACGGACAGGGATGGGGTGAAAAACTGTTTTTT	CASSYGQGWGEKLFF
TRBV7-2	few	TRBJ1-2	-	TGTGCCAGCAGCTTTTCATCCGGCTATGGCTACACCTTC	CASSFSSGYGYTF
TRBV6-6	-	TRBJ2-5	-	TGTGCCAGCAGCCCCGGGACAAGGTTCGTCCAAGAGACCCAGTACTTC	CASSPGTRFVQETQYF
TRBV5-1	-	TRBJ1-1	TRBD1	TGCGCCAGCAGCGGAAGGACAGGGGATAACACTGAAGCTTTCTTT	CASSGRTGDNTEAFF
TRBV19	-	TRBJ2-7	-	TGTGCCAGTAGTATAGGGAGTTCCTACGAGCAGTACTTC	CASSIGSSYEQYF
TRBV7-2	-	TRBJ2-1	-	TGTGCCAGCAGCTTAGGTGTAGGACTTCTGGCGGGTGAGCAGTTCTTC	CASSLGVGLLAGEQFF
TRBV9	-	TRBJ2-7	-	TGTGCCAGCAGCGTAGCCCCAAACCGGAGCTCCTACGAGCAGTACTTC	CASSVAPNRSSYEQYF